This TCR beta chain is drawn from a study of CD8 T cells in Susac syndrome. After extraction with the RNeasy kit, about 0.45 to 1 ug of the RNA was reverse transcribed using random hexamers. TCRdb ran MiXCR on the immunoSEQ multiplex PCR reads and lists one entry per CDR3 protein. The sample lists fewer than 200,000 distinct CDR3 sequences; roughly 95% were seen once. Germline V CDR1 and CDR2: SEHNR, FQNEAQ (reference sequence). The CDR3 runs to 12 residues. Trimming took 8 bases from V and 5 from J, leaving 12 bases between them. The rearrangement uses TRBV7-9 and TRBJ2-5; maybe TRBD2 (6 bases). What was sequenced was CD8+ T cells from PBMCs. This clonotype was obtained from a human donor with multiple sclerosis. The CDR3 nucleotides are TGTGCCAGCCTCCGTGGGGGGGAGACCCAGTACTTC. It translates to CASLRGGETQYF.